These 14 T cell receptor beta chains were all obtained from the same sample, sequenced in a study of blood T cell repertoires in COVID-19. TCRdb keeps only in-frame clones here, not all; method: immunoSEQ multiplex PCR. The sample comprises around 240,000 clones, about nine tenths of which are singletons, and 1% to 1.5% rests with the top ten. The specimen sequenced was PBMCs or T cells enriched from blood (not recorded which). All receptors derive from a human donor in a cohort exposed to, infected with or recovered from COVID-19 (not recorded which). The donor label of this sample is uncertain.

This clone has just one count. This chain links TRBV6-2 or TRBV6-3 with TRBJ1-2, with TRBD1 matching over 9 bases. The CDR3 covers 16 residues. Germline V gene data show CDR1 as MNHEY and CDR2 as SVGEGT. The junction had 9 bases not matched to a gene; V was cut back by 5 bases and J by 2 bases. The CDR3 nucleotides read TGTGCCAGCAGTACCCCCGGACAGGGGAGGAACTATGGCTACACCTTC. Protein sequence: CASSTPGQGRNYGYTF.

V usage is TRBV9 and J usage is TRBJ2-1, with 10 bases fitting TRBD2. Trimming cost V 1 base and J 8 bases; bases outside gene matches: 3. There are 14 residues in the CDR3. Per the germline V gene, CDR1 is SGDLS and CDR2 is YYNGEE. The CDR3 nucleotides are TGTGCCAGCAGCGTACTAGCGGGGGAGGATGAGCAGTTCTTC. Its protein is CASSVLAGEDEQFF.

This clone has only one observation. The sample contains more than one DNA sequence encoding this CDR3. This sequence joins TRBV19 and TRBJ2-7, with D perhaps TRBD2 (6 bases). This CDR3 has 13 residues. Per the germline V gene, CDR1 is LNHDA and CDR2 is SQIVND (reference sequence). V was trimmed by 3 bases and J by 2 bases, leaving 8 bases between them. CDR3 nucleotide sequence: TGTGCCAGTAGTATTGGGGGGACCTACGAGCAGTACTTC. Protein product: CASSIGGTYEQYF.

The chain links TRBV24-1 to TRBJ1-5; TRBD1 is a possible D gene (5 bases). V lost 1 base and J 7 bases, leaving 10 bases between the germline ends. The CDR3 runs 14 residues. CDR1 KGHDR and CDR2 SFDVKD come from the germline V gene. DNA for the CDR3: TGTGCCACCAGTGATTTCTCAGGGAACCAGCCCCAGCATTTT. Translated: CATSDFSGNQPQHF.

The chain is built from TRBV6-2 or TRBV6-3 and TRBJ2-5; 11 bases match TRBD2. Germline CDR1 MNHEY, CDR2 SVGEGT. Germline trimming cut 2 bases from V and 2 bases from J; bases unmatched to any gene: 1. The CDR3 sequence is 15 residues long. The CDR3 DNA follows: TGTGCCAGCAGTTACCTAGCGGGGGGACAAGAGACCCAGTACTTC. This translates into CASSYLAGGQETQYF.

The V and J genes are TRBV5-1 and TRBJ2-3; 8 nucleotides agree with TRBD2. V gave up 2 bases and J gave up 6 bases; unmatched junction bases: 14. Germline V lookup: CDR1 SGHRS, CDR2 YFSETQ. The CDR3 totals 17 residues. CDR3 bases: TGCGCCAGCAGCTTCACGGGGGGGCCGGGAGCTGAGGATACGCAGTATTTT. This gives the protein CASSFTGGPGAEDTQYF. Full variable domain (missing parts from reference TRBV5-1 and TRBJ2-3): KAGVTQTPRYLIKTRGQQVTLSCSPISGHRSVSWYQQTPGQGLQFLFEYFSETQRNKGNFPGRFSGRQFSNSRSEMNVSTLELGDSALYLCASSFTGGPGAEDTQYFGPGTRLTVL.

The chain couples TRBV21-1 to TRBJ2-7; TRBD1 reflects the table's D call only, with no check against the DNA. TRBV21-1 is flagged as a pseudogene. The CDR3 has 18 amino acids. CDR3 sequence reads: CASSKAKKRGQAEYEQYF. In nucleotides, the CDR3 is TGTGCCAGCAGCAAAGCGAAAAAAAGGGGGCAGGCTGAATACGAGCAGTACTTC.

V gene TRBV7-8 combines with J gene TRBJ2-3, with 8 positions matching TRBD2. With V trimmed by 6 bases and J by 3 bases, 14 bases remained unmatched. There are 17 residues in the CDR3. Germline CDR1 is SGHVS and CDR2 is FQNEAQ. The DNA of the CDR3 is TGTGCCAGCAGTTCCAACCGACTAGCGACGAGGACAGATACGCAGTATTTT. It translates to CASSSNRLATRTDTQYF.

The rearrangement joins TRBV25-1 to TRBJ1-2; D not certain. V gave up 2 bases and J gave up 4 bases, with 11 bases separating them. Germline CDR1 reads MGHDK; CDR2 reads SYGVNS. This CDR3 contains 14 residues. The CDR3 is CASSENNRPYGYTF. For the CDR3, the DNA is TGTGCCAGCAGTGAAAACAACCGCCCCTATGGCTACACCTTC.

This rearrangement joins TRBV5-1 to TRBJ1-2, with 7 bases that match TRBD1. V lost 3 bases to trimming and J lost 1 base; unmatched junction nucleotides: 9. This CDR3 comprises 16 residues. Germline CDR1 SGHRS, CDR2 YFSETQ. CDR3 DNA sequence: TGCGCCAGCAGCTGGGGGGACAGACAATTTAACTATGGCTACACCTTC. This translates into CASSWGDRQFNYGYTF. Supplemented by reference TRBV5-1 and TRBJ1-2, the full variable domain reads KAGVTQTPRYLIKTRGQQVTLSCSPISGHRSVSWYQQTPGQGLQFLFEYFSETQRNKGNFPGRFSGRQFSNSRSEMNVSTLELGDSALYLCASSWGDRQFNYGYTFGSGTRLTVV.

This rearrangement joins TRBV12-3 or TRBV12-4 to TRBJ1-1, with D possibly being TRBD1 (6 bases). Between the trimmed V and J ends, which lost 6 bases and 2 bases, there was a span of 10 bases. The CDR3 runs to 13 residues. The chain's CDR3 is CASSLGTNTEAFF. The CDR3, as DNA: TGTGCCAGCAGCCTCGGGACAAACACTGAAGCTTTCTTT.

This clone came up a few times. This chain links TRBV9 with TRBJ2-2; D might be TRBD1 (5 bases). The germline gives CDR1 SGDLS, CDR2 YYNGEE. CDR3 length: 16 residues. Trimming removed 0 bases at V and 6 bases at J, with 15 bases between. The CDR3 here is CASSVGPFGAAGELFF. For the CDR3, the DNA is TGTGCCAGCAGCGTAGGCCCCTTTGGGGCAGCCGGGGAGCTGTTTTTT.

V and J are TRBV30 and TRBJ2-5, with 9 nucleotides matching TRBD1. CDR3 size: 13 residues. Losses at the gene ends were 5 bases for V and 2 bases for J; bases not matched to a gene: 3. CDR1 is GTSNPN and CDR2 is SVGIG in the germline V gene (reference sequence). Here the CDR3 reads CAWLDRGQETQYF. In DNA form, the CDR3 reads TGTGCCTGGCTAGACAGGGGGCAAGAGACCCAGTACTTC.

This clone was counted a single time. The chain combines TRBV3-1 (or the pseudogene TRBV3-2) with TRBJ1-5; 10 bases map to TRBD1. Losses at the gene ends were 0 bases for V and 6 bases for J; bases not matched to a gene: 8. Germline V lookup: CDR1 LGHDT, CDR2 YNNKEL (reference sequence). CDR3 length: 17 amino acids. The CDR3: CASSQEYQGQGSQPQHF. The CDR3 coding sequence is TGTGCCAGCAGCCAAGAGTACCAGGGACAGGGGTCTCAGCCCCAGCATTTT.